This TCR beta chain appears in the sequencing data of a study of cytomegalovirus exposure and HLA in healthy donors (dated by TCRdb to about 2017). Study-level background: In an earlier analysis of some 610 of the donors, approximately 260 Gb of sequence data and some 100 million unique TCR beta sequences from approximately 180 million T cells were reported. An early release covering roughly 640 HLA-typed donors comprised roughly 300 gigabases of sequencing data and some 79 million unique TCR sequences. Among the roughly 400 genotyped donors, 81% belonged to the genetic ancestry cluster associated with self-reported Caucasian donors. The aim of the study was to test whether cataloging public T cell receptors could identify signatures of past pathogen exposure. Using immunosequencing, the study profiled T cell repertoires from fewer than 850 subjects and related those repertoires to cytomegalovirus serostatus. Besides the first cohort of roughly 700 subjects, a separate validation cohort made up of some 110 different subjects was used. The study combined high-throughput TCR immunosequencing, statistical association of individual TCRs with disease status, and machine learning to predict cytomegalovirus infection status. A later analysis re-analyzed previously published TCR beta repertoires from 666 donors and added high-resolution HLA genotyping to study TCR occurrence patterns. Rather than using new phenotypic data, the later analysis identified candidate immune exposures from TCR beta sequences and from how often those sequences occurred across donors. In an earlier analysis of roughly 600 of the donors, high-throughput TCR beta sequencing was used to judge whether each TCR beta V gene segment behaved as functional or pseudogenic. Donor age, sex, ethnicity and CMV serostatus were compiled together with the repertoire data. A later genetic analysis used genome-wide SNP genotypes for about 60% of the roughly 700 donors, treating that subset as a discovery cohort. Every discovery cohort repertoire had been produced on one sequencing platform. HLA typing included class I and class II loci at four-digit resolution. Typing coverage varied by locus: roughly 629-630 donors for A, B, C, DRB1 and DQB1; around 560 for DQA1; some 610 for DPA1; more than 450 for DPB1. Because of strong linkage in the cohort, roughly five DR-DQ haplotypes were treated as single units for association and clustering. On average, about 200,000 unique TCR beta nucleotide sequences were sequenced per donor among fewer than 500 genotyped donors of the cohort, with roughly 19% of those sequences being non-productive. Results the study describes overall, beyond this receptor: A total of about 180 TCR beta chains were listed by the study as associated with cytomegalovirus. HLA typing was unavailable for some donors at each locus, so association tests used only the typed subset. This cohort had only TCR beta chains sequenced, and the lack of alpha or paired-chain data limited which features could be detected. Broadly in line with IMGT annotations, most TCR beta V segments showed up in productive rearrangements about 87% or about 30% of the time in an earlier analysis of around 550 of the donors. A later analysis found that most CMV-associated TCR beta chains appeared HLA-restricted, with HLA associations seemingly driven largely by CMV exposure. When HLA alleles, especially DR and DQ, strongly co-occurred, TCR associations were difficult to assign to individual alleles. Cytomegalovirus status was reported to be diagnosed by the classifier with high specificity and sensitivity in both the original and validation cohorts. In a later analysis, the rate of TCR association differed among HLA loci, with DRB1 alleles having the most associated TCRs and HLA-C alleles having the fewest. The sequencing pipeline was judged likely to have produced a cluster of highly shared sequence variants as a technical artifact. In vitro tests confirmed that a few of the cytomegalovirus-associated TCR beta chains recognize cytomegalovirus antigens. In a later analysis, some 18,000 TCR beta sequences were associated with specific HLA alleles at a false discovery rate of 0.05. For the cohort, immune exposure information was limited to CMV serostatus. Sequencing depth was assumed to be roughly uniform across donors in the presence/absence analyses, though that assumption may not hold. An association between a missense DCLRE1C variant and V-gene and J-gene trimming of TCR beta chains was found in a later genetic analysis and replicated in an independent cohort. In a later genetic analysis, fewer N-insertions in productive TCRs were reported among donors in an Asian-associated ancestry cluster than the 666-donor mean. The earlier analysis of 587 of the donors excluded 15 to 20 rarely observed V segments, including chromosome 9 orphons, because counts were too low. In a later analysis, several top co-occurrence clusters were reported to appear linked to parvovirus B19, influenza, CMV and Epstein-Barr virus. While some public TCRs were present in many individuals, most TCR sequences turned up only very rarely across donors. A further reported finding was that TCR beta sequences accurately predicted the HLA-A and HLA-B alleles for most subjects in the first cohort. Because the 87-base-pair reads could not distinguish some IMGT-functional V segments, including TRBV6-2 and TRBV6-3, those segments were excluded. According to the authors, the approach could potentially be generalized to other disease states and immunological phenotypes. Compared with equally common non-associated chains, HLA-associated TCR beta chains in a later analysis were more clonally expanded and had lower generation probabilities. Linkage disequilibrium might explain the correlated functional status among segregating V segments, but an unknown experimental factor could not be excluded.

The cohort was made up of roughly 670 healthy bone marrow donors. All cohort members were sampled while nominally healthy, although unrecorded immune exposures were likely present. The donor was CMV seropositive and was included in the group of around 300 seropositive cohort members. Each donor provided a peripheral blood sample, and peripheral blood mononuclear cells were used for TCR beta sequencing. Genomic DNA extraction from the blood cell samples was performed with the Qiagen DNeasy Blood Extraction Kit. This clone was counted a few times. This receptor's antigen is unknown. No clone much larger than this one lies a single base away; base qualities are absent. V and J lose 5 bases and 5 bases, and a span of 15 bases separates them. CDR1 and CDR2 were assigned from the germline V gene (reference sequence) as LNHDA and SQIVND. The CDR3 runs 14 amino acids, cysteine and phenylalanine included. The only DNA kept is the CDR3, 42 bases in frame from the first base.

The library was made by the immunoSEQ multiplex PCR assay. The multiplex PCR relied on a mix of 60 forward primers for TCR Vbeta segments and 13 reverse primers for TCR Jbeta segments. The CDR3 region of rearranged TCR beta genes was amplified from genomic DNA by a multiplex PCR assay. Amplified TCR beta libraries were sequenced as 87-base-pair reads on the Illumina HiSeq System. As for how the authors treated the data: A later analysis counted about 80 million unique TCR beta chains across the 550 to 700 repertoires, and approximately 11 million of these chains were shared by at least two donors. Raw reads were error-corrected and collapsed into unique sequences with a nearest-neighbor algorithm that merged closely related sequences to remove PCR and sequencing errors. To assign V, D and J gene segments, CDR3 sequences were aligned to IMGT reference sequences. For a sequence to be retained, a match of at least six nucleotides was required to both a V gene segment and a J gene segment. Rearrangements were called productive when the CDR3 lacked stop codons and stayed in frame with V and J; all others were non-productive. Following IMGT convention, CDR3 was defined as the stretch from the second conserved V-encoded cysteine to the conserved J-encoded phenylalanine. The earlier analysis of about 560 of the donors excluded any sequence lacking an unambiguous match to a single V gene segment. An earlier analysis of a few hundred of the donors classified V segments as functional when productive rearrangements were above 56.7% and as segregating when the standard deviation between donors was above 5%. A statistical classification framework was built for diagnosing cytomegalovirus status from the catalog of TCR beta chain sequences. V and J gene assignment, in a later analysis, came from comparing TCR nucleotide sequences with IMGT/GENE-DB human TR gene sequences. The TCRdist pipeline was used in a later analysis to assign CDR3 sequences and most-parsimonious VDJ recombination scenarios. In a later analysis, each TCR beta chain was defined by its CDR3 amino acid sequence together with its V-gene family, and reads without a unique V-gene family were excluded. As a way to deal with suspected cross-contamination and a sequencing artifact, a later analysis dropped more than 500 nucleotide sequences that were highly shared and had low generation probability. In a later analysis, a clonal expansion index for each public chain was calculated from normalized within-repertoire ranks of inferred template counts. Generation probabilities in a later analysis came from a VDJ recombination model fitted to out-of-frame rearrangements, and those results were checked against IGoR. A later analysis scored TCR-TCR, TCR-HLA and TCR-CMV co-occurrence with hypergeometric tests, applying a repertoire-size bias correction to TCR pairs. False discovery rates were estimated in a later analysis by permuting HLA or CMV assignments 20 times. In a later analysis, co-occurring TCRs were grouped using DBSCAN, with TCRdist sequence similarity added in when clustering inside HLA-allele-positive subsets. For co-occurrence clustering, repertoires with fewer than 30,000 or more than 120,000 public chains were excluded, along with five repertoires with anomalous nucleotide sharing. TCRdb provides this immuneACCESS table in a form limited to in-frame rearrangements. Some clones are lacking; in checked studies, under half of them reflect an unresolved V gene, and why the rest are absent is not known. That table is the source of V, J and clone size, and D and trimming were worked out from the DNA. This sample comprises about 120,000 clones, roughly 68% of them detected only once. The ten largest clones add up to roughly 8.7% of the sample.

The sequencing input was PBMCs. The sequence derives from a man younger than 45 in good health and CMV-seropositive. The chain links TRBV19 with TRBJ2-5; 7 matching bases give a weak D call of TRBD1. The bases are TGTGCCAGTAGTCTCTCGACAGGGAGGGAGACCCAGTACTTC. This codes for CASSLSTGRETQYF.